This TCR beta chain was sequenced for a study of preoperative IRX-2 immunotherapy in early breast cancer (dated by TCRdb to about 2019). The method behind the library was the immunoSEQ multiplex PCR assay. The source is immuneACCESS, and TCRdb retained only in-frame sequences with V and J called. Part of the clones is not carried over; for the studies checked, unresolved V genes explain less than half of this, and the remainder is unexplained. The sample table contains about 23,000 clones; only one count was recorded for approximately 96% of them. Roughly 15% of the sample belongs to the ten largest clones. The germline V gene (reference sequence) provides CDR1 SEHNR and CDR2 FQNEAQ. From the cysteine through the phenylalanine, the CDR3 covers 15 amino acids. CDR3 DNA is the only sequence kept; it has 45 bases, read in frame from the first base. A distance of 8 bases separates the germline ends of V and J, which lose 1 base and 4 bases respectively.

Reading the label with the study, this specimen's treatment or condition is: preoperative locoregional IRX-2 cytokine immunotherapy. The samples were obtained from a phase Ib study in which preoperative, locoregional IRX-2 cytokine immunotherapy intended to prime immune responses was tested. The donors were early-stage breast cancer patients who were given IRX-2 prior to surgery. On this clone: No cognate antigen has been identified for it. There are no base qualities to consult, and no much larger clone falls within one base.

The chain was built from TRBV7-9 and TRBJ2-6; too little of a D gene remains to name it. This receptor was identified in a human donor with breast cancer. The sequencing used tumor tissue, collected after IRX-2 immunotherapy. The bases are TGTGCCAGCAGCTTAGTATATTCCGGGGCCAACGTCCTGACTTTC. Translated, this is CASSLVYSGANVLTF.